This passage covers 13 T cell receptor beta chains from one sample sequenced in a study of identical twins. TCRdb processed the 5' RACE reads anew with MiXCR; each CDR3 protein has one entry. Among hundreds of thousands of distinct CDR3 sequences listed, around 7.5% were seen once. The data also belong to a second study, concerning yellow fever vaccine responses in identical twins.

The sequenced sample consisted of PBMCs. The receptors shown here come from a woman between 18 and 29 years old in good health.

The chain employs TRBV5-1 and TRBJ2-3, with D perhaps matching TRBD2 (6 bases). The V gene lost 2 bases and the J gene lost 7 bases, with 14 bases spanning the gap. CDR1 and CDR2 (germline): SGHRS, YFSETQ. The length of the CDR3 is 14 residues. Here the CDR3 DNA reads TGCGCCAGCAGCTTTACTCGACTAGACTATACGCAGTATTTT. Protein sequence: CASSFTRLDYTQYF.

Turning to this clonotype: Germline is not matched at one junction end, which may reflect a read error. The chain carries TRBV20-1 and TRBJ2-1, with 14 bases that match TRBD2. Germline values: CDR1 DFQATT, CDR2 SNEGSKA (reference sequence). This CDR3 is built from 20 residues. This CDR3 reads CSASPLMGLAGVPSFNEQFF. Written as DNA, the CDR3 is TGCAGTGCTAGCCCTCTCATGGGACTAGCGGGAGTACCTTCCTTCAATGAGCAGTTCTTC.

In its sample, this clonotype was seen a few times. Here the CDR3 DNA reads TGTGCCAGCAGTTACTCTCAGGGGAGGTTGGATGGCTACACCTTC. This codes for CASSYSQGRLDGYTF. This chain links TRBV6-5 with TRBJ1-2, with D tentatively TRBD1 (6 bases). In germline, CDR1 is MNHEY, CDR2 SVGAGI. Trimming pared 0 bases from V and 6 bases from J, leaving 14 bases between. The CDR3 covers 15 residues.

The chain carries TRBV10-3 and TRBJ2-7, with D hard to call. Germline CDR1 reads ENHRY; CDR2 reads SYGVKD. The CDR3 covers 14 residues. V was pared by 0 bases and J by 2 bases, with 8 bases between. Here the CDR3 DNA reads TGTGCCATCAGTGAGTCTTCCATTACCTACGAGCAGTACTTC. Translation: CAISESSITYEQYF.

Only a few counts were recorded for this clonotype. The CDR3 is CASSPLTSASEQFF. CDR3 sequence (DNA): TGTGCCAGCAGCCCCTTGACTAGCGCCTCGGAGCAGTTCTTC. J is TRBJ2-1 and V is TRBV4-2, with 8 bases fitting TRBD2. Germline V gene data show CDR1 as LGHNA and CDR2 as YNFKEQ. This CDR3 contains 14 residues. V shed 4 bases and J 10 bases; nucleotides not matched to a gene: 9.

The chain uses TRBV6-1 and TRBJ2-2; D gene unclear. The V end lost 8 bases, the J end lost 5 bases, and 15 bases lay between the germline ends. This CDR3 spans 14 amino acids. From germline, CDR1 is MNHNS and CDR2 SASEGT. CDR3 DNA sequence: TGTGCCAGCGTCCGGGCCCTCTCAACCGGGGAGCTGTTTTTT. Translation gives CASVRALSTGELFF.

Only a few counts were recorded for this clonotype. CDR3 sequence: CASARTSGSTDTQYF. CDR3 DNA: TGTGCCAGCGCCAGGACTAGCGGAAGCACAGATACGCAGTATTTT. The chain combines TRBV7-8 with TRBJ2-3; TRBD2 aligns across 10 bases. Germline V gene lookup returns CDR1 SGHVS and CDR2 FQNEAQ. CDR3 size: 15 residues. Losses at the gene ends were 8 bases for V and 0 bases for J; bases not matched to a gene: 5.

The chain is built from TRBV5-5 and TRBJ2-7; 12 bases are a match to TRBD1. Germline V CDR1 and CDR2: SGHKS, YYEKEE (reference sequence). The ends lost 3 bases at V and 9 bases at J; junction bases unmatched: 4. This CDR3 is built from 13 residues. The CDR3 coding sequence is TGTGCCAGCAGCTGGGGGACAGGGGGCGGGCAGTACGTC. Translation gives CASSWGTGGGQYV.

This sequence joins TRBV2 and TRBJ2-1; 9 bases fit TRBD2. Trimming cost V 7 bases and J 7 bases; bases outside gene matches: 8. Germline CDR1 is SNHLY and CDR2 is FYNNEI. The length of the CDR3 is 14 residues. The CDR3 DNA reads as TGTGCCAGCATACCTAGCGGGACATGGAATGAGCAGTTCTTC. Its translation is CASIPSGTWNEQFF.

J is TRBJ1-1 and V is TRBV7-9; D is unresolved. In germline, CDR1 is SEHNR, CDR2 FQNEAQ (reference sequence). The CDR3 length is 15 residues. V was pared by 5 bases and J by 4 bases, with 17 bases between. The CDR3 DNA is TGTGCCAGCAGCCTTCTACCGGGAGGGTTCACTGAAGCTTTCTTT. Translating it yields CASSLLPGGFTEAFF.

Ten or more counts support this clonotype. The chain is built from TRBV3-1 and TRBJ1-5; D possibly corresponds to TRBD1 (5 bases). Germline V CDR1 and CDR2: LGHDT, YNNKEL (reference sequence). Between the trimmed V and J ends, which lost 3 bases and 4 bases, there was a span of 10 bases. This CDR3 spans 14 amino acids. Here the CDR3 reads CASSHWGGNQPQHF. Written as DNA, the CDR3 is TGTGCCAGCAGCCACTGGGGGGGAAATCAGCCCCAGCATTTT.

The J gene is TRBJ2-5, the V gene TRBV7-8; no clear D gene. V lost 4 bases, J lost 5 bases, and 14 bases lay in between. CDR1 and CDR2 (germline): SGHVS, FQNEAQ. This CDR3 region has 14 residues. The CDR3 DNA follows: TGTGCCAGCAGCTCGTCTACCAACGGGGAGACCCAGTACTTC. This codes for CASSSSTNGETQYF.

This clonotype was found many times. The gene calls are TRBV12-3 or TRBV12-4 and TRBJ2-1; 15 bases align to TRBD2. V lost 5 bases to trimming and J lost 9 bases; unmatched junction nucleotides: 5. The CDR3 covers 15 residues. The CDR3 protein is CASSPGLAGGVEQFF. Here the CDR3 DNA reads TGTGCCAGCAGTCCAGGACTAGCGGGAGGGGTTGAGCAGTTCTTC.